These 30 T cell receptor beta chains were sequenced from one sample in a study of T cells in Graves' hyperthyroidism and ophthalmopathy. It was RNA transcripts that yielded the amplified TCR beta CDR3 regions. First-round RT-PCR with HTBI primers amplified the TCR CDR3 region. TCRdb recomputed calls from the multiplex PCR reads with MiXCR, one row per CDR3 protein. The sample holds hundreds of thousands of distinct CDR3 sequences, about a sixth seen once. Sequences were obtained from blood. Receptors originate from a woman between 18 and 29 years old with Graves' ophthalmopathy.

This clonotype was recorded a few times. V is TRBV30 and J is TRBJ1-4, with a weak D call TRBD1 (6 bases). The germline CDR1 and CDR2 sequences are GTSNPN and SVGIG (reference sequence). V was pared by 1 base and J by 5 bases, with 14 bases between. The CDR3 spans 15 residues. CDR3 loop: CAWSDGRGENEKLFF. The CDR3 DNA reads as TGTGCCTGGAGTGACGGCAGGGGCGAGAATGAAAAACTGTTTTTT.

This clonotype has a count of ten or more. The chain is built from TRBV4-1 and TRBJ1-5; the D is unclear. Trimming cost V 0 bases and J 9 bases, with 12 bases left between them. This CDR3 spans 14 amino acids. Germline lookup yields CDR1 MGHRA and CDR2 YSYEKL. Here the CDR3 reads CASSQDRMAGPQHF. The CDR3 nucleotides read TGCGCCAGCAGCCAAGATCGGATGGCCGGGCCCCAGCATTTT.

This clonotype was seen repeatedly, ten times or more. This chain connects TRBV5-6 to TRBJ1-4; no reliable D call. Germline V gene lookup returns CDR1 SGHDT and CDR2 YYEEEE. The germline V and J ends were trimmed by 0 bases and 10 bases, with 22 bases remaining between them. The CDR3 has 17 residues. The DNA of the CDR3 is TGTGCCAGCAGCTTGGCCCTCGAAAGGGTTCCGGTTGGAAAACTGTTTTTT. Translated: CASSLALERVPVGKLFF. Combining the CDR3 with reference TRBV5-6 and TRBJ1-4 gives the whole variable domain DAGVTQSPTHLIKTRGQQVTLRCSPKSGHDTVSWYQQALGQGPQFIFQYYEEEERQRGNFPDRFSGHQFPNYSSELNVNALLLGDSALYLCASSLALERVPVGKLFFGSGTQLSVL.

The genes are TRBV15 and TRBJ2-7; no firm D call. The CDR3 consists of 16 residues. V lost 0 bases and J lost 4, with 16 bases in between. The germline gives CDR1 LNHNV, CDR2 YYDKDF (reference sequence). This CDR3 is CATSRDKEINGYEQYF. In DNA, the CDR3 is TGTGCCACCAGCAGAGATAAAGAGATAAATGGATACGAGCAGTACTTC.

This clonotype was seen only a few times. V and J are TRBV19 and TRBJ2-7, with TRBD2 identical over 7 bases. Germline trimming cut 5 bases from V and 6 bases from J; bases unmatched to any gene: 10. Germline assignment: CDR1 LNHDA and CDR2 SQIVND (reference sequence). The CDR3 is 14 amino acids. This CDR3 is CASSHRDYGVEQYF. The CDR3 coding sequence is TGTGCCAGTAGTCACCGGGACTACGGGGTCGAGCAGTACTTC.

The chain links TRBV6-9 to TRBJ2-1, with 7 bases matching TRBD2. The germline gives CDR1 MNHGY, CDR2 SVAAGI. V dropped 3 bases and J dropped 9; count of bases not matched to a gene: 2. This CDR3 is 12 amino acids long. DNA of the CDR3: TGTGCCAGCAGTTACGGGGAGGGTGAGCAGTTCTTC. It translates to CASSYGEGEQFF.

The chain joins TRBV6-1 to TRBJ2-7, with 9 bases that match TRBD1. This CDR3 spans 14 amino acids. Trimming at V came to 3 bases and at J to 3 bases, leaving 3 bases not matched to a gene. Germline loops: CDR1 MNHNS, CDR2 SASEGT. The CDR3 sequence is CASSEVTGGYEQYF. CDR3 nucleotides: TGTGCCAGCAGTGAGGTGACAGGGGGCTACGAGCAGTACTTC.

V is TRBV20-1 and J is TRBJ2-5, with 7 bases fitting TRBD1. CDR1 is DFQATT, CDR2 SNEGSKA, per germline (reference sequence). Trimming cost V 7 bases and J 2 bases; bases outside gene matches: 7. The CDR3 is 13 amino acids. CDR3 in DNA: TGCAGTGAACTTCCAGGGGGACAAGAGACCCAGTACTTC. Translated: CSELPGGQETQYF.

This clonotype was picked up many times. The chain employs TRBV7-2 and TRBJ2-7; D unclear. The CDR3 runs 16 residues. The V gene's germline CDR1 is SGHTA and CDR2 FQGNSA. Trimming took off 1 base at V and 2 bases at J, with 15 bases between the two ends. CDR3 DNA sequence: TGTGCCAGCAGCTTAGGCCCCGGTGGCCCCGCCTACGAGCAGTACTTC. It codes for CASSLGPGGPAYEQYF.

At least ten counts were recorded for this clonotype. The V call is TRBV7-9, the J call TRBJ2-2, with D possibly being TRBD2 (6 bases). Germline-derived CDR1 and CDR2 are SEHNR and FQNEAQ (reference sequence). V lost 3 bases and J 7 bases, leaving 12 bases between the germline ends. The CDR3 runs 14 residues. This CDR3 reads CASSFYEEGGELFF. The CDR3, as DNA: TGTGCCAGCAGCTTTTACGAGGAGGGCGGGGAGCTGTTTTTT.

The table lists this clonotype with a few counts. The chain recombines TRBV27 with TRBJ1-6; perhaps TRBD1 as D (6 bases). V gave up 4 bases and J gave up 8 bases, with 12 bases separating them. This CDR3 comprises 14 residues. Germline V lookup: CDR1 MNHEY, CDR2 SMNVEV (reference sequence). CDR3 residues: CASSWGLGHSPLHF. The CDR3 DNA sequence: TGTGCCAGCAGTTGGGGGCTAGGGCATTCACCCCTCCACTTT.

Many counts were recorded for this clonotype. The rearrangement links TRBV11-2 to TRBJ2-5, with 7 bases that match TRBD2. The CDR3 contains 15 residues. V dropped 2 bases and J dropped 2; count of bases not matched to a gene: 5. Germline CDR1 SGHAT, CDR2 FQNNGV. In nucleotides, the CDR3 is TGTGCCAGCAGCTTATTGTGGCGGGGGCAAGAGACCCAGTACTTC. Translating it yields CASSLLWRGQETQYF.

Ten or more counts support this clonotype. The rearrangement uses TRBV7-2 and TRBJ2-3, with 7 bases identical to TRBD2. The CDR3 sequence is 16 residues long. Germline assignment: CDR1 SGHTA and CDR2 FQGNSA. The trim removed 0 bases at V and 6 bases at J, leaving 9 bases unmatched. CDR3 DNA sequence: TGTGCCAGCAGCTTAGCGGGGGGAGGGCCGTTGGATACGCAGTATTTT. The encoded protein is CASSLAGGGPLDTQYF.

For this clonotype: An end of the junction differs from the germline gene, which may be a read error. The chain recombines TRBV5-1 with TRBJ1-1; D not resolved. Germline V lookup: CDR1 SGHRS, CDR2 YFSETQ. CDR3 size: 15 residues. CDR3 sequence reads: CASSFPPGGDTEASF. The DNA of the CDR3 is TGCGCCAGCAGCTTTCCGCCGGGAGGTGACACTGAAGCTTCCTTT.

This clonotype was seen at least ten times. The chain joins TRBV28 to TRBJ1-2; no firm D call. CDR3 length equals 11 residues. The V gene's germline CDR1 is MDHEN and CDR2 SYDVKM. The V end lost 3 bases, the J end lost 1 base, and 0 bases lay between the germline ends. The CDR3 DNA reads TGTGCCAGCAGTTTTAACTATGGCTACACCTTC. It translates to CASSFNYGYTF.

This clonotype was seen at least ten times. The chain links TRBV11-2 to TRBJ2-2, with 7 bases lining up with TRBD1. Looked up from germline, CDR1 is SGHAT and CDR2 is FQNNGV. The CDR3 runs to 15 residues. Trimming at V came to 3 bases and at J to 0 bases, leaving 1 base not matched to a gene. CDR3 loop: CASSFQGANTGELFF. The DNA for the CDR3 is TGTGCCAGCAGCTTCCAGGGGGCGAACACCGGGGAGCTGTTTTTT.

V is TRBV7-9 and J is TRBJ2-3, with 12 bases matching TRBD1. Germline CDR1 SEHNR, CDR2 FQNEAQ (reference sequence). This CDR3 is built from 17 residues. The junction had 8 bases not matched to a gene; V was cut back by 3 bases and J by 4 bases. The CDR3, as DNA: TGTGCCAGCAGCTTCACCGGGACAGGGGGCTTACCAGATACGCAGTATTTT. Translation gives CASSFTGTGGLPDTQYF.

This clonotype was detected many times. The CDR3 DNA reads as TGCAGTGCCCCGGGGAGGTCCGAGCAGTACTTC. Protein sequence: CSAPGRSEQYF. V and J are TRBV20-1 and TRBJ2-7; tentatively, D is TRBD2 (6 bases). Germline CDR1 is DFQATT and CDR2 is SNEGSKA (reference sequence). The CDR3 covers 11 residues. V lost 6 bases and J 6 bases, leaving 12 bases between the germline ends.

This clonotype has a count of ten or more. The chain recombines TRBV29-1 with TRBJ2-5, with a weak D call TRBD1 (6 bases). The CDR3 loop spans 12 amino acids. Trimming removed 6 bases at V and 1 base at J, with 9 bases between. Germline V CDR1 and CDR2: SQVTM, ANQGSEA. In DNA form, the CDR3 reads TGCAGCGTGGGGGCGTCCCAAGAGACCCAGTACTTC. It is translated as CSVGASQETQYF.

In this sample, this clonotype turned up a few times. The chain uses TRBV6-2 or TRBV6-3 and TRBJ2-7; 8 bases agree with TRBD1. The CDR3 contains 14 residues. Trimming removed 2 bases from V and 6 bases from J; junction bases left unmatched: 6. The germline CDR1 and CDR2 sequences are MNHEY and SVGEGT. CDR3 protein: CASSYAVQGAEQYF. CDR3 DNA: TGTGCCAGCAGTTACGCTGTTCAGGGGGCCGAGCAGTACTTC.

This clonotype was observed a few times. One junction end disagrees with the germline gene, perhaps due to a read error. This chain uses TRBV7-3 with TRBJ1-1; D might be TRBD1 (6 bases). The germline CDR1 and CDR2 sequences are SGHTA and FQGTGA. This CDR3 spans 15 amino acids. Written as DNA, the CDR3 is TGTGCCAGCAGCTTAACGGGGGGCCCGAACACCGAAGCTTTCTTT. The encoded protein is CASSLTGGPNTEAFF.

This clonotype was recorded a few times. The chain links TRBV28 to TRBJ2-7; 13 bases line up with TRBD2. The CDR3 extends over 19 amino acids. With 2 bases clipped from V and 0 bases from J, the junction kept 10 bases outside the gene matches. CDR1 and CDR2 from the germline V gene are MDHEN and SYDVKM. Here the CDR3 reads CASSLGWRLAGGNSYEQYF. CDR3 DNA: TGTGCCAGCAGTTTAGGATGGAGACTAGCGGGAGGTAACTCCTACGAGCAGTACTTC.

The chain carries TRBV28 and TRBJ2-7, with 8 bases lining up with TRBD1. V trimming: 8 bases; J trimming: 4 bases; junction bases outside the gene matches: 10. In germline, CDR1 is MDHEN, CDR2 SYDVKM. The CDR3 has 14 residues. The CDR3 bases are TGTGCCAGCTACGGGAAACAGGGGGTTTACGAGCAGTACTTC. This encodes CASYGKQGVYEQYF.

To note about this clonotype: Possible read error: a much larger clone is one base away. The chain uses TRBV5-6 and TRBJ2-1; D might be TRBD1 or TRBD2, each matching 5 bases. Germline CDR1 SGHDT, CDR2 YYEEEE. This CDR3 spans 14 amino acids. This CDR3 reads CASSWGSPAREQCF. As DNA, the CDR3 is TGTGCCAGCAGCTGGGGGAGCCCCGCGAGGGAGCAGTGCTTC.

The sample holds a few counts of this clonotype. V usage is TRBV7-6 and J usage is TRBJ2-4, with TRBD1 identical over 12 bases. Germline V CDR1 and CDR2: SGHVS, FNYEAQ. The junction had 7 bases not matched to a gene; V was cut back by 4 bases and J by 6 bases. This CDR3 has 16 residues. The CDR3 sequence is CASSSGQGAEANIQYF. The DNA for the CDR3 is TGTGCCAGCAGCTCGGGACAGGGGGCAGAGGCAAACATTCAGTACTTC.

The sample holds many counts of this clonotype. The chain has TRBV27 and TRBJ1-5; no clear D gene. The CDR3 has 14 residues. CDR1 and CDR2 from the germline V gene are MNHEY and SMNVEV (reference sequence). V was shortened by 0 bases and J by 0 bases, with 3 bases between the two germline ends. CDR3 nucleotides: TGTGCCAGCAGTTTATCGTTTAGCAATCAGCCCCAGCATTTT. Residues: CASSLSFSNQPQHF.

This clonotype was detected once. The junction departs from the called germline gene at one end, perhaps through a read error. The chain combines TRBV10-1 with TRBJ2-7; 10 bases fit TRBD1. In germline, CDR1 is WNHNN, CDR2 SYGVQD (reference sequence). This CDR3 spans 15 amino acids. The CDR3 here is CAGSEFSGTGDEQYF. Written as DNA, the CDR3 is TGCGCCGGCAGTGAGTTTTCCGGGACAGGGGACGAGCAGTACTTC.

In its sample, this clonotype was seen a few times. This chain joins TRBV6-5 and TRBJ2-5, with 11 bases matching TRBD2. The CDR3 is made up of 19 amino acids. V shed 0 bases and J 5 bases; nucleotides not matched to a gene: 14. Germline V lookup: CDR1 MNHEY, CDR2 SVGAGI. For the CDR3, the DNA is TGTGCCAGCAGTTACTCTGAGGTGGTAGCGGGAGGGGGTATTGAGACCCAGTACTTC. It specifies CASSYSEVVAGGGIETQYF.

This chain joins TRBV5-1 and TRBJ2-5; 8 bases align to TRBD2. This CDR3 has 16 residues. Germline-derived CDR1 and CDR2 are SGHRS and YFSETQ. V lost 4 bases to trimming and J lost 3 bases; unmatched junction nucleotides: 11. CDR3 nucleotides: TGCGCCAGCAGCCCCGGGACTAGGGCCGTGGAAGAGACCCAGTACTTC. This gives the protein CASSPGTRAVEETQYF.

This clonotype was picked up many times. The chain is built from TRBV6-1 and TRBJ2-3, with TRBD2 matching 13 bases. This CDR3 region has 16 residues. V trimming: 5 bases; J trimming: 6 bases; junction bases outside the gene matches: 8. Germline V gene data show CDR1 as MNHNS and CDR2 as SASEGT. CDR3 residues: CASSTPTSGGGDTQYF. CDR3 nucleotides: TGTGCCAGCAGTACCCCTACTAGCGGGGGGGGGGATACGCAGTATTTT.